The next 8 T cell receptor beta chains were all read from a single sample in a study of control samples from healthy donors and cancer patients. Libraries were prepared by immunoSEQ multiplex PCR; TCRdb keeps only in-frame clonotypes and omits some of them. The sample comprises 100,000 to 150,000 clones, just over 90% of which are singletons, and 1.7% rests with the top ten. Input material: PBMCs. The receptor set was obtained from a man aged 45-65 years with head and neck cancer.

The chain combines TRBV9 with TRBJ1-2; the match to TRBD1 covers 8 bases. Germline V gene data show CDR1 as SGDLS and CDR2 as YYNGEE. This CDR3 spans 13 amino acids. After removal of 3 bases from V and 8 bases from J, the junction contained 6 bases not matched to a gene. CDR3 sequence reads: CASSATGVEGYTF. The CDR3 DNA reads as TGTGCCAGCAGCGCGACAGGGGTGGAGGGCTACACCTTC.

The chain uses TRBV5-1 and TRBJ2-2, with 7 bases that match TRBD1. The CDR3 extends over 16 amino acids. CDR1 is SGHRS and CDR2 is YFSETQ in the germline V gene. Trimming cost V 4 bases and J 4 bases; bases outside gene matches: 10. CDR3 amino acids: CASSGTVLQGTGELFF. The CDR3 DNA follows: TGCGCCAGCAGCGGGACAGTCCTCCAAGGCACCGGGGAGCTGTTTTTT.

The chain links TRBV18 to TRBJ2-5; TRBD1 or TRBD2 may be the D gene (5 bases each). The length of the CDR3 is 18 residues. Germline-derived CDR1 and CDR2 are KGHSH and LQKENI. Between the trimmed V and J ends, which lost 1 base and 6 bases, there was a span of 24 bases. CDR3 loop: CASSPLGRDSLREKTQYF. As DNA, the CDR3 is TGTGCCAGCTCACCACTCGGCAGGGATAGCCTCAGGGAGAAGACCCAGTACTTC.

The rearrangement links TRBV7-2 to TRBJ2-7; 9 bases fit TRBD1. CDR1 and CDR2 from the germline V gene are SGHTA and FQGNSA. Germline trimming cut 5 bases from V and 5 bases from J; bases unmatched to any gene: 4. The CDR3 loop spans 13 amino acids. Written as DNA, the CDR3 is TGTGCCAGCAGCCAACAGGGGGCAAACGAGCAGTACTTC. This translates into CASSQQGANEQYF.

The rearrangement uses TRBV5-1 and TRBJ1-4, with D tentatively TRBD1 (6 bases). V lost 0 bases and J 6 bases, leaving 9 bases between the germline ends. This CDR3 region has 14 residues. CDR1 is SGHRS and CDR2 is YFSETQ in the germline V gene. The CDR3 DNA reads as TGCGCCAGCAGCTTGGCAAGGGGGGATGAAAAACTGTTTTTT. It is translated as CASSLARGDEKLFF.

The chain links TRBV30 to TRBJ2-4; D is perhaps TRBD2 (7 bases). Trimming stripped 0 bases from V and 7 bases from J, with 19 bases between. This CDR3 spans 16 amino acids. Germline V gives CDR1 GTSNPN, CDR2 SVGIG (reference sequence). The CDR3 coding sequence is TGTGCCTGGAGTGTACCGGGTGGGGGGGCGCGGAACATTCAGTACTTC. It codes for CAWSVPGGGARNIQYF.

The rearrangement uses TRBV6-2 or TRBV6-3 and TRBJ2-7; no definite D call. Germline V gene lookup returns CDR1 MNHEY and CDR2 SVGEGT. Trimming left V 2 bases short and J 3 bases short, with 8 bases between. This CDR3 comprises 13 residues. This CDR3 reads CASSYPGGYEQYF. CDR3 DNA: TGTGCCAGCAGTTACCCAGGCGGCTACGAGCAGTACTTC.

As for this clone: At the DNA level, this CDR3 is encoded by other sequences in the same sample as well. The rearrangement links TRBV9 to TRBJ2-3; TRBD2 is a possible D gene (5 bases). The CDR3 spans 16 residues. Germline CDR1 reads SGDLS; CDR2 reads YYNGEE. V was cut by 4 bases and J by 2 bases, with 17 bases left in between. The chain's CDR3 is CASSTPSDLNTDTQYF. In DNA, the CDR3 is TGTGCCAGCAGCACTCCCTCGGACTTGAACACAGATACGCAGTATTTT.